This T cell receptor (beta chain) was captured in a study of regulatory T cells in long-lasting Graves disease. Overall study context: Graves' cases, newly diagnosed, had used antithyroid drugs under 3 months.

Time point in this sample: newly diagnosed GD, antithyroid drugs for less than 3 months. Following extraction of RNA from PBMCs, that RNA was used to make the TCR library. The germline V gene has CDR1 DFQATT and CDR2 SNEGSKA (reference sequence). V dropped 6 bases and J dropped 6; count of bases not matched to a gene: 11. CDR3 length equals 15 residues. iRepertoire HTBI primers and Arm-PCR of CDR3 regions built TCR beta libraries. TCRdb redid the calling of the multiplex PCR reads with MiXCR, one entry per CDR3 protein. Here the sample spans around 500,000 distinct CDR3 sequences, around an eighth being singletons. The same data also went into a second study, on T cells in Graves' hyperthyroidism and ophthalmopathy.

The receptor comes from a man aged 30 to 45 with Graves disease. The chain recombines TRBV20-1 with TRBJ2-3, with 11 nucleotides matching TRBD2. The specimen comprised peripheral blood mononuclear cells (PBMCs), sampled at new diagnosis, from a patient treated with antithyroid drugs. In DNA form, the CDR3 reads TGCAGTGCCGGAGGGGGTAGCGGGAGGGCTGATACGCAGTATTTT. This encodes CSAGGGSGRADTQYF.